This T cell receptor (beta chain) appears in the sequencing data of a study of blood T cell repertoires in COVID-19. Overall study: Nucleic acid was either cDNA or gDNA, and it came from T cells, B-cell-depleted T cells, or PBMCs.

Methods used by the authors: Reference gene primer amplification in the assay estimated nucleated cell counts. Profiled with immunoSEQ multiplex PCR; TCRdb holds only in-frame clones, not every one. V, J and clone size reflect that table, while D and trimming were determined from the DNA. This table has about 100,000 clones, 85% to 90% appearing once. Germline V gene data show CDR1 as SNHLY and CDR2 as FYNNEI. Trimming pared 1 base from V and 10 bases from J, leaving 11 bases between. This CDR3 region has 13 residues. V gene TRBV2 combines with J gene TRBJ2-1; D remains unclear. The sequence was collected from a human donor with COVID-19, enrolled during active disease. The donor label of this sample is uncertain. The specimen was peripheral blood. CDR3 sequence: CASSEGQTGEQFF. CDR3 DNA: TGTGCCAGCAGTGAAGGTCAGACTGGAGAGCAGTTCTTC. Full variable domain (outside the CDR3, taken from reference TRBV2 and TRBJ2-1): EPEVTQTPSHQVTQMGQEVILRCVPISNHLYFYWYRQILGQKVEFLVSFYNNEISEKSEIFDDQFSVERPDGSNFTLKIRSTKLEDSAMYFCASSEGQTGEQFFGPGTRLTVL.